The 17 T cell receptor beta chains reported below all come from one sample, sequenced in a study of response to subunit inactivated influenza vaccine. TCRdb reprocessed the RT-PCR reads via MiXCR and lists one record per CDR3 protein. The sample has fewer than 800,000 distinct CDR3 sequences, around a sixth seen once. The sequenced sample was PBMCs from blood, obtained 12 days after vaccination. These receptors all come from a man in his forties or fifties who received an inactivated influenza vaccine.

The chain links TRBV6-1 to TRBJ2-5; D is uncertain. V lost 2 bases and J lost 4, with 11 bases in between. This CDR3 is 14 amino acids long. Germline CDR1 and CDR2: MNHNS and SASEGT. CDR3 DNA: TGTGCCAGCAGTGAATATCCGACACGAGAGACCCAGTACTTC. Translating gives CASSEYPTRETQYF.

V usage is TRBV15 and J usage is TRBJ2-5; D is uncertain. This CDR3 is built from 12 residues. Trimming shortened V by 5 bases and J by 2 bases, and 6 bases separated the two germline ends. The germline CDR1 and CDR2 sequences are LNHNV and YYDKDF (reference sequence). CDR3 sequence reads: CATSLQQETQYF. CDR3 bases: TGTGCCACCAGCCTACAACAAGAGACCCAGTACTTC.

The rearrangement links TRBV29-1 to TRBJ1-3; D uncertain. The V end was cut by 4 bases, the J end by 0 bases, with 4 bases between. This CDR3 is 12 amino acids long. Germline loops: CDR1 SQVTM, CDR2 ANQGSEA. In DNA form, the CDR3 reads TGCAGCGTTGGAACCTCTGGAAACACCATATATTTT. This codes for CSVGTSGNTIYF.

Only a few counts were recorded for this clonotype. This chain uses TRBV4-2 with TRBJ1-1, with a possible D match to TRBD1 (6 bases). V gave up 0 bases and J gave up 3 bases, with 11 bases separating them. CDR1 is LGHNA, CDR2 YNFKEQ, per germline. The CDR3 is 15 residues long. CDR3 nucleotides: TGTGCCAGCAGCCAAGAGGTGGGGGCCGACACTGAAGCTTTCTTT. Translating gives CASSQEVGADTEAFF.

This clonotype has only a few counts. The chain employs TRBV12-3 or TRBV12-4 and TRBJ1-3; D may be TRBD1 (6 bases). The CDR3 is 15 amino acids. The germline V and J ends were trimmed by 6 bases and 2 bases, with 14 bases remaining between them. This chain's CDR3 is CASRVGGTAGNTIYF. The CDR3 region has the DNA TGTGCCAGCAGAGTGGGGGGCACTGCTGGAAACACCATATATTTT.

This clonotype showed up many times. This chain uses TRBV20-1 with TRBJ1-4; no clear D gene. Trimming took 1 base from V and 1 from J, leaving 7 bases between them. Germline V gives CDR1 DFQATT, CDR2 SNEGSKA (reference sequence). The CDR3 has 14 amino acids. CDR3 in amino acids: CSARGERTNEKLFF. In DNA form, the CDR3 reads TGCAGTGCTAGAGGTGAAAGAACTAATGAAAAACTGTTTTTT.

This clonotype appeared a single time. The chain employs TRBV20-1 and TRBJ2-7; TRBD1 agrees at 9 bases. The CDR3 sequence is 13 residues long. Germline V CDR1 and CDR2: DFQATT, SNEGSKA (reference sequence). Losses at the gene ends were 6 bases for V and 6 bases for J; bases not matched to a gene: 9. The CDR3 protein is CSAGDRDTREQYF. DNA for the CDR3: TGCAGTGCGGGGGACAGGGATACCCGCGAGCAGTACTTC.

This clonotype has a handful of counts. V and J are TRBV28 and TRBJ2-1; 10 nucleotides align to TRBD2. CDR1 and CDR2 (germline): MDHEN, SYDVKM. V was clipped by 4 bases and J by 6 bases; unmatched bases: 6. The length of the CDR3 is 15 residues. The CDR3, as DNA: TGTGCCAGCAGTTCCCCGGGGACTAGCGTCAATGAGCAGTTCTTC. Translation gives CASSSPGTSVNEQFF.

The table lists this clonotype with a few counts. The rearrangement uses TRBV24-1 and TRBJ2-6, with a possible D match to TRBD1 (6 bases). V lost 3 bases and J lost 0, with 11 bases in between. CDR1 and CDR2 from the germline V gene are KGHDR and SFDVKD. The CDR3 sequence is 17 residues long. The CDR3 DNA follows: TGTGCCACCAGTGATCCCAGGGGTCCCTCTGGGGCCAACGTCCTGACTTTC. This encodes CATSDPRGPSGANVLTF.

At least ten counts were recorded for this clonotype. The genes are TRBV5-1 and TRBJ1-6; D call uncertain. CDR3 size: 13 residues. V dropped 0 bases and J dropped 10 bases, with 8 bases sitting between them. CDR1 SGHRS and CDR2 YFSETQ come from the germline V gene. This chain's CDR3 is CASSLEGRSPLHF. CDR3 in DNA: TGCGCCAGCAGCTTGGAAGGGAGATCACCCCTCCACTTT.

This clonotype has just a few counts. The gene calls are TRBV29-1 and TRBJ2-7; TRBD2 agrees at 14 bases. There are 16 residues in the CDR3. Germline-derived CDR1 and CDR2 are SQVTM and ANQGSEA. V lost 5 bases and J lost 5; bases outside the gene matches: 11. In DNA, the CDR3 is TGCAGCGTTCTCGGGGGACTAGCGGGGGCTTTACACGAGCAGTACTTC. Protein: CSVLGGLAGALHEQYF.

This clonotype came up a few times. The V gene is TRBV11-2, the J gene TRBJ2-2; a weak D match, TRBD2 (5 bases). The germline V gene encodes CDR1 SGHAT and CDR2 FQNNGV. The CDR3 sequence is 17 residues long. V lost 3 bases and J lost 4, with 18 bases in between. The CDR3 spells CASSFNERVALTGELFF. For the CDR3, the DNA is TGTGCCAGCAGCTTCAATGAGAGGGTGGCGCTCACCGGGGAGCTGTTTTTT.

A few counts support this clonotype. One base away lies a much larger clone, so this may be a sequencing read error. The chain has TRBV6-1 and TRBJ2-2; 7 bases are shared with TRBD1. Germline V gene sequence: CDR1 MNHNS, CDR2 SASEGT. Germline trimming cut 6 bases from V and 1 base from J; bases unmatched to any gene: 2. The CDR3 has 14 amino acids. CDR3 DNA: TGTGCCAGCAGGTGGACAGGGAACACCGGGGAGCTGTTTTTT. Its translation: CASRWTGNTGELFF.

The V call is TRBV7-6, the J call TRBJ2-5; tentative D call: TRBD2 (7 bases). The length of the CDR3 is 14 residues. Germline V gene data show CDR1 as SGHVS and CDR2 as FNYEAQ. Trimming took off 5 bases at V and 4 bases at J, with 14 bases between the two ends. The chain's CDR3 is CASSERGGPETQYF. DNA of the CDR3: TGTGCCAGCAGCGAAAGGGGGGGCCCAGAGACCCAGTACTTC.

The chain links TRBV15 to TRBJ2-5; 12 nucleotides agree with TRBD2. V was pared by 0 bases and J by 9 bases, with 8 bases of the junction left unmatched. Per germline, CDR1 LNHNV and CDR2 YYDKDF (reference sequence). The CDR3 covers 16 residues. CDR3 loop: CATSRDPLAGGMSQYF. In DNA, the CDR3 is TGTGCCACCAGCAGAGATCCGCTAGCGGGGGGGATGTCCCAGTACTTC.

This chain links TRBV18 with TRBJ2-2; D unresolved. Trimming cost V 3 bases and J 6 bases, with 14 bases left between them. The V gene's germline CDR1 is KGHSH and CDR2 LQKENI. The CDR3 is 15 amino acids. The CDR3 DNA reads as TGTGCCAGCTCACCGGAGTCAGGTGGTCCCGGGGAGCTGTTTTTT. Its translation: CASSPESGGPGELFF.

The J gene is TRBJ2-7, the V gene TRBV5-1, with 12 bases identical to TRBD2. V was clipped by 0 bases and J by 6 bases; unmatched bases: 7. The CDR3 is made up of 16 amino acids. Germline CDR1 and CDR2: SGHRS and YFSETQ. The CDR3 DNA follows: TGCGCCAGCAGCTTGGGACTAGCGGGAGTACCCAGCGAGCAGTACTTC. The encoded protein is CASSLGLAGVPSEQYF.